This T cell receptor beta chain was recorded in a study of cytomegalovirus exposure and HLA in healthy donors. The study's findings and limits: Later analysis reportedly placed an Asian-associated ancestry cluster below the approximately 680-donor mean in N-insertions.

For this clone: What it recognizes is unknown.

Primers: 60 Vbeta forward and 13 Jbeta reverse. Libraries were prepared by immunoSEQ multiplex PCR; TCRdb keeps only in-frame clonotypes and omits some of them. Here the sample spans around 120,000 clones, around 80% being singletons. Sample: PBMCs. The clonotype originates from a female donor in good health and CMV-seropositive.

The DNA of the CDR3 is TGTGCCAGCAGTTTCGACAGCCTCCCGTACTTC. Protein product: CASSFDSLPYF. The rearrangement links TRBV16 to TRBJ2-7, with a tentative D call TRBD1 (5 bases). V was clipped by 6 bases and J by 12 bases, with 15 bases between them. Germline CDR1 reads KGHSY; CDR2 reads FQNENV. The CDR3 covers 11 residues.